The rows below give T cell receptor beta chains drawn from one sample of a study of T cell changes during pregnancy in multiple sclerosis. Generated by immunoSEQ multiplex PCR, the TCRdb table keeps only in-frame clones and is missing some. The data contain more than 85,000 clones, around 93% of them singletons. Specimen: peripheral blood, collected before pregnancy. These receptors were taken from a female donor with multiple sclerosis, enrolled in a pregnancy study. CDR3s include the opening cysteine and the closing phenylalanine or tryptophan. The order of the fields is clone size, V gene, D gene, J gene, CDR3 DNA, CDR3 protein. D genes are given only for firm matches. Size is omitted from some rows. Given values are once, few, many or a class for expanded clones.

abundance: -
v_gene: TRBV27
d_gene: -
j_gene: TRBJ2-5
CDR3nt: TGTGCCAGCAGCCCAACAGGGATCGTAAAGACCCAGTACTTC
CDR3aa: CASSPTGIVKTQYF

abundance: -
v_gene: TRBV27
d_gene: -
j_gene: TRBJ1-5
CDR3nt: TGTGCCAGCAGTTTCCAACAGGGACCTAATCAGCCCCAGCATTTT
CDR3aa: CASSFQQGPNQPQHF

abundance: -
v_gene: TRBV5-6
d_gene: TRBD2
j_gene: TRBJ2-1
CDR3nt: TGTGCCAGCAGCTTCCAGACTAGCGGGAGGGCCGATGAGCAGTTCTTC
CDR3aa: CASSFQTSGRADEQFF

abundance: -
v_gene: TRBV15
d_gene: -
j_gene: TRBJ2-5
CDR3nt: TGTGCCACCAGCAGAGATCCGGGGCAAGAGACCCAGTACTTC
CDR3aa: CATSRDPGQETQYF

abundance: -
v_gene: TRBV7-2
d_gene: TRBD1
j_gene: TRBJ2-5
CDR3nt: TGTGCCAGCAGCGGAGGGGGACAGGGGGCCGGGACCCAGTACTTC
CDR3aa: CASSGGGQGAGTQYF

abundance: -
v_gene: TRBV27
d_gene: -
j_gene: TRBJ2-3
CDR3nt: TGTGCCAGCAGTTTGGAGAACACAGATACGCAGTATTTT
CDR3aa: CASSLENTDTQYF

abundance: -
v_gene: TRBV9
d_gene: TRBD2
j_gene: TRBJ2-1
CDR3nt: TGTGCCAGCAGCCCCAGAGCGGGAACCGACAATGAGCAGTTCTTC
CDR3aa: CASSPRAGTDNEQFF

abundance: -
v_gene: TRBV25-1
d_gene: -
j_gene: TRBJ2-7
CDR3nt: TGTGCCAGCAGTGAATCCTACCTACCCCACGAGCAGTACTTC
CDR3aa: CASSESYLPHEQYF

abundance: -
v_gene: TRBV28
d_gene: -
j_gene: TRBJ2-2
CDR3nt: TGTGCCAGCAGTTTAGAGCCAGGGTACACCGGGGAGCTGTTTTTT
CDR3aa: CASSLEPGYTGELFF

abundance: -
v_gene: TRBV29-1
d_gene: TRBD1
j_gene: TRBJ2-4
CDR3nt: TGCAGCGTTTTAGACAGGGGGCCCCTAGCCAAAAACATTCAGTACTTC
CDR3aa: CSVLDRGPLAKNIQYF

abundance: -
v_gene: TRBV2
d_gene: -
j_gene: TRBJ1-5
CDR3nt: TGTGCCAGCAGTGACGGACCTTCGGGGCAGCCCCAGCATTTT
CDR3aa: CASSDGPSGQPQHF

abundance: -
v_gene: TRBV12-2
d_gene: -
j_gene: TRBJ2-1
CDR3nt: TGTGCAAGTCGCTTAGCCAAAAGCGGGAGGGCTATGGATGAGCAGTTCTTC
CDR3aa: CASRLAKSGRAMDEQFF

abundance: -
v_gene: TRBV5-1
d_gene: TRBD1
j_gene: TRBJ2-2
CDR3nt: TGCGCCAGCAGCGTTCGACAGGGGGCGAACACCGGGGAGCTGTTTTTT
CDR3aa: CASSVRQGANTGELFF

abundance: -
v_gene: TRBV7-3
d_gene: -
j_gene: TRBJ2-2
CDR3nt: TGTGCCAGCAGCCCCAGTGGGTTTGGGACTACCGGGGAGCTGTTTTTT
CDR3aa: CASSPSGFGTTGELFF

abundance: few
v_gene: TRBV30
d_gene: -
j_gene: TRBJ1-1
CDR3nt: TGTGCCTGGAGTGTAGGGGCGATGAACACTGAAGCTTTCTTT
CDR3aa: CAWSVGAMNTEAFF

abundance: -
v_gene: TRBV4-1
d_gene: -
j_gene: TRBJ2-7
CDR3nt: TGCGCCAGCAGCCAAGCGGGTTCTGGGAGCTACGAGCAGTACTTC
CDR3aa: CASSQAGSGSYEQYF

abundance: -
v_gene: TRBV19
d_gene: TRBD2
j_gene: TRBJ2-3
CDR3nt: TGTGCCAGTAGTCAGACTAGCGGGAGTTCCACAGATACGCAGTATTTT
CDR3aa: CASSQTSGSSTDTQYF

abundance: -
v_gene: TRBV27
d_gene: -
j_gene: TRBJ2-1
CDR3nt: TGTGCCAGCAGTTTTCAGTTTAACACCTACAATGAGCAGTTCTTC
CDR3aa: CASSFQFNTYNEQFF

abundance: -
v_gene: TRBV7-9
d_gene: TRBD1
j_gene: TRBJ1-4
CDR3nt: TGTGCCAGCAGCCCGGGACAGGGTAATGAAAAACTGTTTTTT
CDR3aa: CASSPGQGNEKLFF

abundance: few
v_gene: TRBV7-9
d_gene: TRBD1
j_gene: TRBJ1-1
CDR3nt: TGTGCCAGCAGCGTTAACAGGGGGAACATGAACACTGAAGCTTTCTTT
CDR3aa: CASSVNRGNMNTEAFF

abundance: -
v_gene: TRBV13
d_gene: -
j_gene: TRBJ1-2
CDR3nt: TGTGCCAGCAGCTTCTTCTCGGGGGGTTTGGGTGGCTACACCTTC
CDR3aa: CASSFFSGGLGGYTF

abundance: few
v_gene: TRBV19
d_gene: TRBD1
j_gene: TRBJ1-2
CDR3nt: TGTGCCAGTAGTCCCGGGACAGACTATGGCTACACCTTC
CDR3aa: CASSPGTDYGYTF

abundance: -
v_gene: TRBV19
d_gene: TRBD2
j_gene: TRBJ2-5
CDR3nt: TGTGCCAGTAGTAGGGGGACTAACGTCCAAGAGACCCAGTACTTC
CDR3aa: CASSRGTNVQETQYF

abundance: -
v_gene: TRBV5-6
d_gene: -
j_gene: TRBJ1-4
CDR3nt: TGTGCCAGCAGCTCCCCGAATGAAAAACTGTTTTTT
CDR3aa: CASSSPNEKLFF

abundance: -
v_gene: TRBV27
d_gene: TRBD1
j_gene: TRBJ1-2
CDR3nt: TGTGCCAGCAGTCCGTGGACAGGGGGCGCCGATGGCTACACCTTC
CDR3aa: CASSPWTGGADGYTF

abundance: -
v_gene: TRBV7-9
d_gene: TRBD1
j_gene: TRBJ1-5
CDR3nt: TGTGCCAGCAGCAACCTCCCCCGGGACAGGTTTGATCAGCCCCAGCATTTT
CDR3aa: CASSNLPRDRFDQPQHF

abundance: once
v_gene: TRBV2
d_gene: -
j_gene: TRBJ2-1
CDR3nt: TGTGCCAGCACCGAGGGTCGGGTCTACAATGAGCAGTTCTTC
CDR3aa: CASTEGRVYNEQFF

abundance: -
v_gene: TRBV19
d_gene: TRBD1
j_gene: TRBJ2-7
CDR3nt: TGTGCCAGTAGCCCGGGACAGGGGGCTGGCGAGCAGTACTTC
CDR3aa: CASSPGQGAGEQYF

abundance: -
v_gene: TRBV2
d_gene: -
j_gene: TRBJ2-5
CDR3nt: TGTGCCAGCAACCCCGGCCAAGAGACCCAGTACTTC
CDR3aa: CASNPGQETQYF

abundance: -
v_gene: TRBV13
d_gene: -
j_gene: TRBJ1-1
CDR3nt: TGTGCCAGCAGCCCCCGGGGGATGATTTTTGAGTGGACTGAAGCTTTCTTT
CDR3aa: CASSPRGMIFEWTEAFF

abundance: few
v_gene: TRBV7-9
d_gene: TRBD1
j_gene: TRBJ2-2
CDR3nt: TGTGCCAGCAGCGTGGGACAGGGGAACACCGGGGAGCTGTTTTTT
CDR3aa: CASSVGQGNTGELFF

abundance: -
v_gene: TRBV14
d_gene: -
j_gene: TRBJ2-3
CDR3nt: TGTGCCAGCAGCCAAGCCCGGGGAATGGATACGCAGTATTTT
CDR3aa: CASSQARGMDTQYF

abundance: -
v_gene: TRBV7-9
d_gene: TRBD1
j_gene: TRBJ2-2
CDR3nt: TGTGCCAGCAGCCCCCCGACAGGGGCCGGGGAGCTGTTTTTT
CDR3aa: CASSPPTGAGELFF

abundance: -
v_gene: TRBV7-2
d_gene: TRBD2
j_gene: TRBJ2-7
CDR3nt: TGTGCCAGCAGCTTGGCAGCGGGGTACTACGAGCAGTACTTC
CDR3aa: CASSLAAGYYEQYF

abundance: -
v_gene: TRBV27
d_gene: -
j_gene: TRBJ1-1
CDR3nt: TGTGCCAGCAGTCTCTACAGGTATAGCACTGAAGCTTTCTTT
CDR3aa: CASSLYRYSTEAFF

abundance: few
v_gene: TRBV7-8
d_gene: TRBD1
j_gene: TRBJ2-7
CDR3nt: TGTGCCAGCAGCTTAATCCCCAACCAGGGGGCAGGGGAGCAGTACTTC
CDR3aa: CASSLIPNQGAGEQYF

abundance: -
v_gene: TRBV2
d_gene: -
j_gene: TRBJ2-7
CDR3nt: TGTGCCAGCAGATCAGGGGCCTACGAGCAGTACTTC
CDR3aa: CASRSGAYEQYF

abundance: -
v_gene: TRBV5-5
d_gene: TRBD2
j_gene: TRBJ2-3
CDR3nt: TGTGCCAGCAATCGGGAGGGCTCTAGCACAGATACGCAGTATTTT
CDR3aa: CASNREGSSTDTQYF

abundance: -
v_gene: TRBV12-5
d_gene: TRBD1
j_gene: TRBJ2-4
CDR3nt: TGTGCTAGTGGTGGGACAGGGGTCCAGGACTTAGCCAAAAACATTCAGTACTTC
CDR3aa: CASGGTGVQDLAKNIQYF